Here is one TCR beta chain with its context. The CDR3 has 12 amino acids. CDR1 and CDR2 (germline): GTSNPN, SVGIG (reference sequence). Trimming cost V 1 base and J 10 bases; bases outside gene matches: 4. The data derive from a study of control samples from healthy donors and cancer patients. Some clones are missing from TCRdb's copy, which holds only in-frame ones; the method was immunoSEQ multiplex PCR. Of 130,000 or so clones detected, about 89% appear once; the ten largest clones hold more than 6.5%. The rearrangement uses TRBV30 and TRBJ1-3; 7 bases align to TRBD1. The origin of this receptor is a young man in good health. Sequencing used blood. CDR3 in DNA: TGTGCCTGGAGTGGACAGGGAAGAACCATATATTTT. Translation: CAWSGQGRTIYF.